Each of the 10 T cell receptor beta chains below was sequenced from the same sample in a study of human T cells and chemical hapten exposure. Time point meaning: patch test 2, 6 weeks after DPC sensitization. Treatment here: therapeutic diphenylcyclopropenone sensitization with weekly scalp DPC. TCRdb called the RACE reads again in MiXCR, with one record for every CDR3 protein. The data hold about 350,000 distinct CDR3 sequences, with roughly 6.3% observed a single time. The sample in question was whole blood, obtained in connection with sensitization to the hapten diphenylcyclopropenone (DPC). The receptors stem from a woman younger than 30 with alopecia areata. Some clones in this sample may be carry-over from other donors' samples.

This clonotype appeared many times. The V and J genes are TRBV6-1 and TRBJ1-4; the D is unclear. Germline V gives CDR1 MNHNS, CDR2 SASEGT. The CDR3 has 15 amino acids. Between the trimmed V and J ends, which lost 5 bases and 5 bases, there was a span of 15 bases. CDR3 sequence reads: CASSQRTARNEKLFF. The CDR3 coding sequence is TGTGCCAGCAGTCAAAGGACCGCCAGGAATGAAAAACTGTTTTTT.

The rearrangement uses TRBV6-2 or TRBV6-3 and TRBJ1-5; D possibly corresponds to TRBD1 (6 bases). The CDR3 is 12 residues long. Germline V gene sequence: CDR1 MNHEY, CDR2 SVGEGT. V lost 2 bases, J lost 10 bases, and 9 bases lay in between. DNA for the CDR3: TGTGCCAGCAGTTACGGGGACACACCCCAGCATTTT. Its protein is CASSYGDTPQHF.

This sequence joins TRBV6-2 or TRBV6-3 and TRBJ2-3; D is possibly TRBD2 (6 bases). CDR3 length: 13 amino acids. Germline lookup yields CDR1 MNHEY and CDR2 SVGEGT. V was pared by 10 bases and J by 4 bases, with 15 bases between. Here the CDR3 DNA reads TGTGCCACCGCCGGGTGGGAGGCAGATACGCAGTATTTT. Translated, it gives CATAGWEADTQYF.

This clonotype came up many times. The chain has TRBV7-2 and TRBJ1-5, with D hard to call. Germline CDR1 SGHTA, CDR2 FQGNSA. This CDR3 spans 16 amino acids. Trimming pared 5 bases from V and 1 base from J, leaving 15 bases between. The CDR3 reads CASSLGRPDSNQPQHF. For the CDR3, the DNA is TGTGCCAGCAGCCTAGGCCGCCCAGACAGCAATCAGCCCCAGCATTTT.

This clonotype has at least ten counts. V gene TRBV6-1 combines with J gene TRBJ1-2; D unresolved. Trimming took 8 bases from V and 0 from J, leaving 13 bases between them. CDR1 MNHNS and CDR2 SASEGT come from the germline V gene. This CDR3 region has 14 residues. CDR3 in amino acids: CASGGQPTNYGYTF. CDR3 DNA: TGTGCCAGCGGTGGGCAGCCCACTAACTATGGCTACACCTTC.

This clonotype was detected only a few times. The chain joins TRBV20-1 to TRBJ1-4; D is undetermined. CDR1 is DFQATT, CDR2 SNEGSKA, per germline (reference sequence). The CDR3 is made up of 11 amino acids. The V gene lost 7 bases and the J gene lost 8 bases, with 11 bases spanning the gap. DNA of the CDR3: TGCAGTGGCGCCTGGGCGGAAAAACTGTTTTTT. This translates into CSGAWAEKLFF.

A few counts support this clonotype. This chain uses TRBV6-5 with TRBJ2-5; TRBD2 aligns across 11 bases. CDR3 size: 14 residues. V trimming: 0 bases; J trimming: 9 bases; junction bases outside the gene matches: 3. The V gene's germline CDR1 is MNHEY and CDR2 SVGAGI. CDR3 coding DNA: TGTGCCAGCAGTTACTCGTTTAGCGGGGGGGCCCAGTACTTC. Translated, it gives CASSYSFSGGAQYF.

This chain uses TRBV20-1 with TRBJ2-7; 7 bases are shared with TRBD2. Trimming took 3 bases from V and 0 from J; bases not matched to a gene: 2. Germline V CDR1 and CDR2: DFQATT, SNEGSKA (reference sequence). The CDR3 runs to 13 residues. The CDR3 DNA is TGCAGTGCTAGCGGGGGGAGCTCCTACGAGCAGTACTTC. Protein: CSASGGSSYEQYF.

This clonotype was seen many times. The chain couples TRBV12-3 or TRBV12-4 to TRBJ1-3, with D hard to call. The CDR3 has 12 residues. Trimming took 6 bases from V and 4 from J, leaving 7 bases between them. CDR3 sequence (DNA): TGTGCCAGCAGCTCGACAGGAAACACCATATATTTT. Translation: CASSSTGNTIYF.

This clonotype was found a few times. This chain links TRBV5-4 with TRBJ1-1; maybe TRBD1 (5 bases). This CDR3 has 15 residues. Between the trimmed V and J ends, which lost 0 bases and 0 bases, there was a span of 9 bases. Germline CDR1 is SGHNT and CDR2 is YYREEE (reference sequence). The CDR3 nucleotides read TGTGCCAGCAGCTTGGAGGCAGGGCTGAACACTGAAGCTTTCTTT. Translation: CASSLEAGLNTEAFF.